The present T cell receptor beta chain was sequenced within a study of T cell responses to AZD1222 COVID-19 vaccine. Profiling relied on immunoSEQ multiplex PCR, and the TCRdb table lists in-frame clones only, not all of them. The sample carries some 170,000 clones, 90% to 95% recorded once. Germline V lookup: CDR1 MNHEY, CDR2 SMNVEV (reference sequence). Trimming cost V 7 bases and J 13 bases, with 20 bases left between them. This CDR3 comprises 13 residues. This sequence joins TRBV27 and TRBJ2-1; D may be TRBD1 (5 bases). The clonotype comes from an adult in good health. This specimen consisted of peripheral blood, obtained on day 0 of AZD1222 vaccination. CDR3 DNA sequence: TGTGCCAGCACCACTGCCCATCAGGGTAACCAGTTCTTC. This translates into CASTTAHQGNQFF.